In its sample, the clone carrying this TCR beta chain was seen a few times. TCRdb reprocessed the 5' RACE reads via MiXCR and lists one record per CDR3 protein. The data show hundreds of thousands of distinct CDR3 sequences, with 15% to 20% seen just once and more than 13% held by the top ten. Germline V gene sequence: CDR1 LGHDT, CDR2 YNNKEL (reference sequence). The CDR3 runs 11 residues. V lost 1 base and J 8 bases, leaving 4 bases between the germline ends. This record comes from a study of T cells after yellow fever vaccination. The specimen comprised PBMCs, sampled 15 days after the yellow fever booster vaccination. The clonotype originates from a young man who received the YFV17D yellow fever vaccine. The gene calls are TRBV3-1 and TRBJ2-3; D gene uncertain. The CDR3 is CASSQVSTQYF. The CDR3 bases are TGTGCCAGCAGCCAAGTTAGTACGCAGTATTTT.